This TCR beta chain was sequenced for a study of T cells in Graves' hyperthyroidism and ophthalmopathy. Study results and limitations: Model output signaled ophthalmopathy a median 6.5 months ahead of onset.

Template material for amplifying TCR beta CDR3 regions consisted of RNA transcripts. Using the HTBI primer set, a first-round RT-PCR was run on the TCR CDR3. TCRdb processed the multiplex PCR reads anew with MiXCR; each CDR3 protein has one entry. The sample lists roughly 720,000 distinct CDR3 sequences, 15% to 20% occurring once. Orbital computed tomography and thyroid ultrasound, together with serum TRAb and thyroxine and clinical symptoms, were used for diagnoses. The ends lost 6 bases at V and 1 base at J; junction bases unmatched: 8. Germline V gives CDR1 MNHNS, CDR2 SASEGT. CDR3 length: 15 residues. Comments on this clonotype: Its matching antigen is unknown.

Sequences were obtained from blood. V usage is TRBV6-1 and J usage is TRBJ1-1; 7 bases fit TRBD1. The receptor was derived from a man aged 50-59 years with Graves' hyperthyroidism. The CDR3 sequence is CASSNSGTANTEAFF. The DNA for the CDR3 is TGTGCCAGCAGCAACAGCGGGACAGCGAACACTGAAGCTTTCTTT.